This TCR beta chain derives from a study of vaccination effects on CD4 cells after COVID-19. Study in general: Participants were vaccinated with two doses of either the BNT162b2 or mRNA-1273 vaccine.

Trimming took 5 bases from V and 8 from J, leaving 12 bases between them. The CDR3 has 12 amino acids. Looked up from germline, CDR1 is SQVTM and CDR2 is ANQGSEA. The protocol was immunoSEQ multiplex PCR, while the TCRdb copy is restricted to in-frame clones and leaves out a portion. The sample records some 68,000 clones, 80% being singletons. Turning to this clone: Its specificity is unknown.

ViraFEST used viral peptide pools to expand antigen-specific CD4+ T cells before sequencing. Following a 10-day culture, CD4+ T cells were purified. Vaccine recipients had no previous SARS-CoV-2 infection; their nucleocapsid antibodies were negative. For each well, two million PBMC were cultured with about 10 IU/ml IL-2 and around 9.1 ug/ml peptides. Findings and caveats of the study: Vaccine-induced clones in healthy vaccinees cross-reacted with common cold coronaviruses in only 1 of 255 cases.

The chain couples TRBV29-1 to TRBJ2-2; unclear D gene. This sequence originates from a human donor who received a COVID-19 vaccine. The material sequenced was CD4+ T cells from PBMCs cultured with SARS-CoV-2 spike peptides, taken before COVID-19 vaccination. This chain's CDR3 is CSVRLGPGELFF. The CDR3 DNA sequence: TGCAGCGTTCGCTTGGGTCCTGGGGAGCTGTTTTTT.